A selection of T cell receptor beta chains follows, all from one sample in a study of human T cells and chemical hapten exposure. TCRdb passed the RACE reads through MiXCR, listing each CDR3 protein once. The data show about 71,000 distinct CDR3 sequences, with 9.8% seen just once and 3.3% held by the top ten. The sample here was whole blood, taken in connection with sensitization to the hapten diphenylcyclopropenone (DPC). The receptors here all came from a woman in her 40s with alopecia areata. Some clones in this sample may be carry-over from other donors' samples. Each CDR3 is given with its conserved first and last residue. A D gene is named only where the DNA matches it firmly. Size is stated for part of the rows, as once, few or many counts, or as a class when the clone is expanded.

abundance: many; len: 14; j_gene: TRBJ1-1; v_gene: TRBV3-1; d_gene: .; CDR3nt: TGTGCCAGCACATTTAGCTTCGTGGACACTGAAGCTTTCTTT; CDR3aa: CASTFSFVDTEAFF
abundance: many; len: 15; j_gene: TRBJ2-5; v_gene: TRBV24-1; d_gene: TRBD2; CDR3nt: TGTGCCACCAGTGATTGGCGGGGGGCCCAAGAGACCCAGTACTTC; CDR3aa: CATSDWRGAQETQYF
abundance: few; len: 16; j_gene: TRBJ2-5; v_gene: TRBV6-2/TRBV6-3; d_gene: TRBD2; CDR3nt: TGTGCCAGCAGTTACCTAGCGGGGTTGGAGCAAGAGACCCAGTACTTC; CDR3aa: CASSYLAGLEQETQYF
abundance: many; len: 15; j_gene: TRBJ2-2; v_gene: TRBV27; d_gene: TRBD1; CDR3nt: TGTGCCAGCAGGCTCCCGACAGGGTCGGCTGGAGAGCTGTTTTTT; CDR3aa: CASRLPTGSAGELFF
abundance: many; len: 14; j_gene: TRBJ1-1; v_gene: TRBV7-8; d_gene: .; CDR3nt: TGTGCCAGCAGCCCTACGCCCGGGGGCACTGAAGCTTTCTTT; CDR3aa: CASSPTPGGTEAFF
abundance: few; len: 14; j_gene: TRBJ1-5; v_gene: TRBV20-1; d_gene: .; CDR3nt: TGCAGTGCTAGAATGGTATCGAGAAATCAGCCCCAGCATTTT; CDR3aa: CSARMVSRNQPQHF
abundance: many; len: 14; j_gene: TRBJ1-2; v_gene: TRBV11-2; d_gene: TRBD1; CDR3nt: TGTGCCAGCAGCGTAAGGGACAGAGTCTATGGCTACACCTTC; CDR3aa: CASSVRDRVYGYTF
abundance: many; len: 13; j_gene: TRBJ1-3; v_gene: TRBV27; d_gene: .; CDR3nt: TGTGCCAGCAGTCCGCTGGCTGGAAACACCATATATTTT; CDR3aa: CASSPLAGNTIYF
abundance: many; len: 15; j_gene: TRBJ2-7; v_gene: TRBV6-6; d_gene: TRBD2; CDR3nt: TGTGCCAGCAGTTACTCGGGACTAGTTGTGGGCGAGCAGTACTTC; CDR3aa: CASSYSGLVVGEQYF
abundance: .; len: 14; j_gene: TRBJ1-2; v_gene: TRBV7-2; d_gene: TRBD1; CDR3nt: TGTGCCAGCAGCCCGGCCGGGGACAGCTATGGCTACACCTTC; CDR3aa: CASSPAGDSYGYTF
abundance: few; len: 15; j_gene: TRBJ2-7; v_gene: TRBV7-6; d_gene: TRBD2; CDR3nt: TGTGCCAGCAGCACCCGGACTAGCGGGGGGAACGAGCAGTACTTC; CDR3aa: CASSTRTSGGNEQYF
abundance: many; len: 13; j_gene: TRBJ2-7; v_gene: TRBV7-9; d_gene: .; CDR3nt: TGTGCCAGCATCCAGGGGCCACCCGGCGAGCAGTACTTC; CDR3aa: CASIQGPPGEQYF
abundance: many; len: 9; j_gene: TRBJ1-1; v_gene: TRBV5-8; d_gene: .; CDR3nt: TGTGCCAGCAGCTTGGGAGCTTTCTTT; CDR3aa: CASSLGAFF
abundance: .; len: 13; j_gene: TRBJ2-3; v_gene: TRBV5-5; d_gene: .; CDR3nt: TGTGCCAGCAGCTGGAGAGGGGTAGATACGCAGTATTTT; CDR3aa: CASSWRGVDTQYF
abundance: many; len: 14; j_gene: TRBJ2-7; v_gene: TRBV23-1; d_gene: TRBD1; CDR3nt: TGCGCCAGCAGTCAGTGGACAGGGGCCTACGAGCAGTACTTC; CDR3aa: CASSQWTGAYEQYF
abundance: .; len: 14; j_gene: TRBJ2-2; v_gene: TRBV7-3; d_gene: .; CDR3nt: TGTGCCAGCCAGAACCAGGGGCAGGCCGGGGAGCTGTTTTTT; CDR3aa: CASQNQGQAGELFF
abundance: many; len: 17; j_gene: TRBJ2-3; v_gene: TRBV4-3; d_gene: .; CDR3nt: TGCGCCAGCAGCCAAGCCGAGTCGAGCGGACCCACAGATACGCAGTATTTT; CDR3aa: CASSQAESSGPTDTQYF
abundance: few; len: 15; j_gene: TRBJ2-5; v_gene: TRBV11-2; d_gene: TRBD2; CDR3nt: TGTGCCAGCAGCTTAGAGAGCGGGGCCTGGGAGACCCAGTACTTC; CDR3aa: CASSLESGAWETQYF
abundance: many; len: 15; j_gene: TRBJ2-5; v_gene: TRBV12-3/TRBV12-4; d_gene: TRBD1; CDR3nt: TGTGCCAGCACTTCGACAGGGGGCCGTTGGGAGACCCAGTACTTC; CDR3aa: CASTSTGGRWETQYF
abundance: .; len: 15; j_gene: TRBJ1-6; v_gene: TRBV10-3; d_gene: .; CDR3nt: TGTGCCATCAGTACGGGGCCGGGACTTAATTCACCCCTCCACTTT; CDR3aa: CAISTGPGLNSPLHF
abundance: .; len: 15; j_gene: TRBJ2-2; v_gene: TRBV6-2/TRBV6-3; d_gene: TRBD2; CDR3nt: TGTGCCAGCAGGATCGGGGACTACCCCACCGGGGAGCTGTTTTTT; CDR3aa: CASRIGDYPTGELFF
abundance: few; len: 15; j_gene: TRBJ2-1; v_gene: TRBV3-1; d_gene: TRBD1; CDR3nt: TGTGCCAGCAGCCAAGAGGGACAGGACTACAATGAGCAGTTCTTC; CDR3aa: CASSQEGQDYNEQFF
abundance: many; len: 17; j_gene: TRBJ2-4; v_gene: TRBV5-4; d_gene: .; CDR3nt: TGTGCCAGCAGTCGAGGGGTGGGCCACCCAGCCAAAAACATTCAGTACTTC; CDR3aa: CASSRGVGHPAKNIQYF
abundance: many; len: 15; j_gene: TRBJ1-2; v_gene: TRBV20-1; d_gene: TRBD1; CDR3nt: TGCAGTGCTAGAGACTGGACAGGGGCCGTCTATGGCTACACCTTC; CDR3aa: CSARDWTGAVYGYTF
abundance: many; len: 16; j_gene: TRBJ1-6; v_gene: TRBV20-1; d_gene: .; CDR3nt: TGCAGTGCTTGCAGTCACAGGGAAACCTATAATTCACCCCTCCACTTT; CDR3aa: CSACSHRETYNSPLHF
abundance: many; len: 13; j_gene: TRBJ1-1; v_gene: TRBV29-1; d_gene: .; CDR3nt: TGCAGCGTTGAATACAGGGAGGGGACTGAAGCTTTCTTT; CDR3aa: CSVEYREGTEAFF